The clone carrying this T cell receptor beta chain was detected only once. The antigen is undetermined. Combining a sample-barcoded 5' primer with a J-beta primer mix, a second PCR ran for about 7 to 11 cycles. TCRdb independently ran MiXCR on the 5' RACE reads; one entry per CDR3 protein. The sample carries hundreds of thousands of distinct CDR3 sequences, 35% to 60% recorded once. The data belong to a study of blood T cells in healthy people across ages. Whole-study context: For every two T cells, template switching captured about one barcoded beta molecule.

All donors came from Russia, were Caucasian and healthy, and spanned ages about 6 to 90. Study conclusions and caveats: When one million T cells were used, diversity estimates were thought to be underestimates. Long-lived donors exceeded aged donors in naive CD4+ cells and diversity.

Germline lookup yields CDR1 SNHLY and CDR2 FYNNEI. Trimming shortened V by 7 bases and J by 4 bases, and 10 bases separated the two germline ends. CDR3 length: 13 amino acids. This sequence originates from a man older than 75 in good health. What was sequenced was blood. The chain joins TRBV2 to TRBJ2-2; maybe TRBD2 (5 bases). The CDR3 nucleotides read TGTGCCAGCAACGACGGGGTCACCGGGGAGCTGTTTTTT. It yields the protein CASNDGVTGELFF.